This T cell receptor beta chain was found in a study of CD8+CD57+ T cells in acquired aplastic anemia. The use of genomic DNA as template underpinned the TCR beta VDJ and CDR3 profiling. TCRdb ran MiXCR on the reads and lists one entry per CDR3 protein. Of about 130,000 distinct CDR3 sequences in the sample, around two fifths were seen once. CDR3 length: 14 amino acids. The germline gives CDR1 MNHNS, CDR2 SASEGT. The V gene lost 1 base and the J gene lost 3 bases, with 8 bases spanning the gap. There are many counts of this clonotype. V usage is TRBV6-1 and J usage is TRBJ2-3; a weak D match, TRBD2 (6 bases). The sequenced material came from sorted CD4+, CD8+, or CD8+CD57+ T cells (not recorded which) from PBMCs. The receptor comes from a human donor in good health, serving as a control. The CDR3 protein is CASSEVGGTDTQYF. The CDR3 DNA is TGTGCCAGCAGTGAAGTCGGGGGTACAGATACGCAGTATTTT.